These T cell receptor beta chains were read from a single sample in a study of tumor-infiltrating lymphocytes in primary liver carcinoma. TCRdb reprocessed the multiplex PCR reads with MiXCR, giving one entry per CDR3 protein. The data contain hundreds of thousands of distinct CDR3 sequences, approximately 54% of them seen just once; the ten biggest clones take up over 15%. The sequenced sample consisted of peripheral blood. Every receptor here comes from a woman in her 30s with primary liver carcinoma and hepatitis B virus infection. The CDR3 runs from the conserved cysteine through the conserved F or W. A D gene is named only where the DNA matches it firmly. Only part of the rows carry a size: once, few, many, or a class if the clone is expanded.

d_call	j_call	clone_size	v_call	cdr3_aa	cdr3_nt
-	TRBJ2-4	-	TRBV12-3/TRBV12-4	CASSLPNIQYF	TGTGCCAGCAGTTTACCCAACATTCAGTACTTC
-	TRBJ2-4	-	TRBV4-3	CASSQERGGGTKNIQYF	TGCGCCAGCAGCCAAGAACGTGGGGGCGGGACCAAAAACATTCAGTACTTC
-	TRBJ1-5	many	TRBV12-3/TRBV12-4	CASSPGAKEPQHF	TGTGCCAGCAGTCCAGGGGCGAAGGAACCCCAGCATTTT
TRBD1	TRBJ2-7	-	TRBV14	CVSSQVIAGQGSYEQYF	TGTGTCAGCAGCCAAGTAATTGCAGGACAGGGCTCCTACGAGCAGTACTTC
-	TRBJ1-1	once	TRBV6-5	CASRYEGWMNAEAFF	TGTGCCAGCAGATACGAGGGATGGATGAACGCTGAAGCTTTCTTT
TRBD2	TRBJ2-7	-	TRBV29-1	CSAAGPTTSTSGSYEQYF	TGCAGTGCCGCAGGGCCAACTACCTCGACTAGCGGGAGCTACGAGCAGTACTTC
TRBD1	TRBJ2-5	-	TRBV6-5	CASRPPGQGGETQCF	TGTGCCAGCAGACCTCCGGGACAGGGGGGAGAGACCCAGTGCTTC
-	TRBJ2-7	few	TRBV6-6	CASRSDFSYEQYF	TGTGCCAGCAGGTCGGACTTCTCCTACGAGCAGTACTTC
-	TRBJ2-5	many	TRBV4-2	CASSQEVSLQETQYF	TGTGCCAGCAGCCAAGAGGTGTCACTACAAGAGACCCAGTACTTC
-	TRBJ1-1	-	TRBV11-2	CANSRLDSSNTEAFF	TGTGCCAACAGCCGACTGGACAGTAGTAACACTGAAGCTTTCTTT
-	TRBJ2-5	few	TRBV5-5	CASSLRTGREQETQYF	TGTGCCAGCAGCCTCCGGACAGGGAGGGAGCAAGAGACCCAGTACTTC
-	TRBJ2-1	-	TRBV18	CASSPPTGAEQVQFF	TGTGCCAGCTCACCACCTACGGGTGCGGAACAAGTGCAGTTCTTC
-	TRBJ1-2	few	TRBV5-8	CVSSFGRSLGYTF	TGTGTCAGCAGTTTTGGACGGTCTCTTGGCTACACCTTC
-	TRBJ2-1	-	TRBV11-3	CASSHQFNEQSF	TGTGCCAGCAGTCACCAATTCAATGAGCAGTCCTTC
-	TRBJ2-1	-	TRBV6-2/TRBV6-3	CASSYSITSTGVNEQFF	TGTGCCAGCAGTTACTCGATTACCAGCACTGGGGTCAATGAACAGTTCTTC
-	TRBJ2-7	-	TRBV5-1	CASSLGRALNGQYF	TGCGCCAGCAGCTTGGGCAGGGCCTTGAACGGGCAGTACTTC
-	TRBJ2-1	-	TRBV5-1	CASSLDSGSSYNEQFF	TGCGCCAGCAGCTTGGATTCAGGGAGCTCCTACAATGAGCAGTTCTTC
-	TRBJ2-1	few	TRBV7-9	CASSPDRGAYNEQFF	TGTGCCAGCAGCCCGGACCGCGGTGCCTACAATGAGCAGTTCTTC
-	TRBJ2-7	few	TRBV6-2/TRBV6-3	CASGSLIEQYF	TGTGCCAGCGGGTCTCTCATCGAGCAGTACTTC
-	TRBJ2-5	-	TRBV5-1	CASSAGLRGETQYF	TGCGCCAGCAGCGCCGGACTCCGGGGAGAGACCCAGTACTTC
-	TRBJ1-2	-	TRBV28	CASTYGGYGYTF	TGTGCCAGTACCTATGGGGGCTATGGCTACACCTTC
-	TRBJ2-3	-	TRBV12-3/TRBV12-4	CASSFRTARNTDTQYF	TGTGCCAGCAGTTTTAGGACAGCGAGAAACACAGATACGCAGTATTTT
TRBD2	TRBJ2-1	-	TRBV5-4	CASSPGTSAGNEQFF	TGTGCCAGCAGCCCCGGGACTAGCGCAGGGAATGAGCAGTTCTTC
TRBD1	TRBJ2-1	many	TRBV29-1	CSGRTGDTNEQFF	TGCAGCGGGCGGACAGGGGACACAAATGAGCAGTTCTTC
TRBD2	TRBJ2-1	-	TRBV6-1	CASSVSGRASGPNEQFF	TGTGCCAGCAGTGTTTCGGGGCGGGCTAGCGGGCCAAATGAGCAGTTCTTC
-	TRBJ2-6	-	TRBV6-5	CASTKRGSGANVLTF	TGTGCCAGCACCAAGAGGGGGAGTGGGGCCAACGTCCTGACTTTC
-	TRBJ2-5	many	TRBV12-3/TRBV12-4	CASSLNRVRVETQYF	TGTGCCAGCAGCTTAAACAGGGTTAGGGTGGAGACCCAGTACTTC
-	TRBJ2-1	-	TRBV11-3	CVSSLEGASYKEQFF	TGTGTCAGCAGCTTAGAAGGGGCCTCCTACAAGGAGCAGTTCTTC
TRBD2	TRBJ2-1	-	TRBV19	CASSLEREASYNEQFF	TGTGCCAGTAGTCTCGAGCGGGAGGCCTCCTACAATGAGCAGTTCTTC
TRBD2	TRBJ2-3	-	TRBV24-1	CATSNFGSTSGRRNTQYF	TGTGCCACCAGTAATTTTGGCTCGACTAGCGGACGTAGGAATACGCAGTATTTT
-	TRBJ2-5	-	TRBV6-6	CASSYSDTDQETQCF	TGTGCCAGCAGTTACTCGGACACCGACCAAGAGACCCAGTGCTTC
-	TRBJ1-5	-	TRBV28	CASSSPFVDPRDNQPQHF	TGTGCCAGCAGTTCCCCTTTCGTCGATCCGAGGGATAATCAGCCCCAGCATTTT
TRBD2	TRBJ2-2	-	TRBV6-5	CASRTRTSGSWSTGVLFF	TGTGCCAGCAGGACCCGGACTAGCGGGAGCTGGAGCACCGGGGTGCTGTTTTTT
-	TRBJ2-1	-	TRBV11-2	CASSPRRESSYNEQFF	TGTGCCAGTAGCCCGAGGAGGGAGAGCTCCTACAATGAGCAGTTCTTC
-	TRBJ2-2	-	TRBV29-1	CSVENPLGTNTGELFF	TGCAGCGTTGAAAACCCCCTGGGGACCAACACCGGGGAACTGTTTTTT
-	TRBJ2-6	-	TRBV11-2	CSSSRLGSGANVLTF	TGCTCCAGCAGCCGTCTGGGTTCTGGGGCCAACGTCCTGACTTTC
TRBD2	TRBJ2-3	-	TRBV29-1	CSVPESGRLADTQYF	TGCAGCGTTCCGGAAAGCGGGAGGTTGGCAGATACGCAGTATTTT
TRBD1	TRBJ2-5	-	TRBV5-6	CASSTKTGVETQYF	TGTGCCAGCAGCACAAAGACAGGGGTAGAGACCCAGTACTTC
-	TRBJ1-5	-	TRBV12-3/TRBV12-4	CASSLDRRGNQPQHF	TGTGCCAGCAGTCTTGACAGGCGGGGTAATCAGCCCCAGCATTTT
TRBD2	TRBJ2-1	few	TRBV6-2/TRBV6-3	CTSSGTSAYNEQFF	TGTACCAGCAGTGGAACTAGCGCCTACAATGAGCAGTTCTTC
-	TRBJ1-1	-	TRBV4-1	CASSHPMRGLNTEAFF	TGCGCCAGCAGCCACCCCATGAGAGGGTTGAACACTGAAGCTTTCTTT
-	TRBJ1-3	-	TRBV7-9	CASSLSMTGNTIYF	TGTGCCAGCAGCTTATCCATGACTGGAAACACCATATATTTT